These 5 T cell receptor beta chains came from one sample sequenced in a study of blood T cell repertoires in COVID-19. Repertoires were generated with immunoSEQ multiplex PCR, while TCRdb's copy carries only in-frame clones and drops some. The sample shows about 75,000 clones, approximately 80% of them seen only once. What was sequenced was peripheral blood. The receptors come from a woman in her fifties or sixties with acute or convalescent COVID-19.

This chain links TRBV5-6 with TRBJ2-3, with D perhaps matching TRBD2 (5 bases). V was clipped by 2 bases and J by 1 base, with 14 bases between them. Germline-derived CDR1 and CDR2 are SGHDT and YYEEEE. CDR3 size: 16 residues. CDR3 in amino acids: CASSFPGAGGTDTQYF. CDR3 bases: TGTGCCAGCAGCTTCCCCGGAGCCGGGGGCACAGATACGCAGTATTTT.

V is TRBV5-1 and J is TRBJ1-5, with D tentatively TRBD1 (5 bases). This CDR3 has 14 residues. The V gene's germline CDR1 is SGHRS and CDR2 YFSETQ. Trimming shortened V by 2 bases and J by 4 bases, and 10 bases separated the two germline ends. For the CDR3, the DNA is TGCGCCAGCAGCTTCGGACACGATAATCAGCCCCAGCATTTT. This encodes CASSFGHDNQPQHF.

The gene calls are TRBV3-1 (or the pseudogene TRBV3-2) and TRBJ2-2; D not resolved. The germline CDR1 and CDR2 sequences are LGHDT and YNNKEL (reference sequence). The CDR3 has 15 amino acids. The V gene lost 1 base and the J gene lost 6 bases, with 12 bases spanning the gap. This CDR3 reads CASSQGALTSGELFF. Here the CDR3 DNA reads TGTGCCAGCAGCCAAGGGGCCCTAACGTCCGGGGAGCTGTTTTTT.

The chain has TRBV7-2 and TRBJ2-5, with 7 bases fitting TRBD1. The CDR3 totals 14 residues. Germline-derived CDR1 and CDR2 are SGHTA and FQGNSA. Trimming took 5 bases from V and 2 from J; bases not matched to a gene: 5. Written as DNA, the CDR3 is TGTGCCAGCAGCCAATGGACAGGACAAGAGACCCAGTACTTC. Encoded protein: CASSQWTGQETQYF.

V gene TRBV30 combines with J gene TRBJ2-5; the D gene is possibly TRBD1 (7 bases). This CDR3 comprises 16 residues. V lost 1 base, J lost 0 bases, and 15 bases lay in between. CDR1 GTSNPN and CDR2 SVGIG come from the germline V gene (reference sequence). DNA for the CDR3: TGTGCCTGGAGTGGGGTTCAGGGGGGTTACCAAGAGACCCAGTACTTC. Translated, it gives CAWSGVQGGYQETQYF.